Included here is one T cell receptor (beta chain) sequence, with context. Its antigen is still unknown. The data were obtained in a study of cytomegalovirus exposure and HLA in healthy donors. Regarding the study as a whole: TCR beta V segments were, for the most part, productive about 87% or about 30% of the time in an earlier analysis.

It was with 60 Vbeta and 13 Jbeta primers that the PCR ran. TCRdb keeps only in-frame clones here, not all; method: immunoSEQ multiplex PCR. The data contain about 110,000 clones, less than 85% of them singletons. The clonotype comes from a man aged 25 to 45 in good health and CMV-seropositive. Material: PBMCs.

CDR3: CASSLAGGHNEQFF. CDR3 coding DNA: TGTGCCAGCAGCTTAGCCGGGGGTCACAATGAGCAGTTCTTC. The genes are TRBV7-6 and TRBJ2-1, with D perhaps matching TRBD2 (6 bases). This CDR3 has 14 amino acids. The V end lost 0 bases, the J end lost 5 bases, and 8 bases lay between the germline ends. In germline, CDR1 is SGHVS, CDR2 FNYEAQ.